The 22 T cell receptor beta chains below all came from one sample that was sequenced in a study of shared clonotypes between healthy human individuals. The data were produced by immunoSEQ multiplex PCR, yet TCRdb's version contains in-frame clones alone and is incomplete. The sample has about 480,000 clones, about 80% seen once. Sequencing used PBMCs. The receptors originated from a woman aged 40-49 years in good health. Some clones in this sample may be carry-over from other donors' samples.

This clone appeared a single time. The rearrangement uses TRBV7-5 and TRBJ2-7; the D segment call TRBD2 is taken from the table without a DNA check. TRBV7-5 is designated a pseudogene. This CDR3 region has 13 residues. CDR3 nucleotides: TGTGTCAGAAGCACCCGGAGACCCTACGAGCAGTACTTC. It yields the protein CVRSTRRPYEQYF.

The rearrangement joins TRBV6-1 to TRBJ1-6, with D hard to call. V was clipped by 1 base and J by 7 bases, with 14 bases between them. This CDR3 region has 16 residues. CDR1 is MNHNS and CDR2 is SASEGT in the germline V gene. The CDR3 protein is CASSEVSGVGNSPLHF. The CDR3 nucleotides read TGTGCCAGCAGTGAAGTGTCTGGGGTCGGCAATTCACCCCTCCACTTT.

The gene calls are TRBV19 and TRBJ2-5; 7 nucleotides match TRBD1. The CDR3 is 14 amino acids. Germline CDR1 LNHDA, CDR2 SQIVND (reference sequence). V shed 4 bases and J 2 bases; nucleotides not matched to a gene: 4. The DNA for the CDR3 is TGTGCCAGTAGTACCACAGGGGCACAAGAGACCCAGTACTTC. It yields the protein CASSTTGAQETQYF. The full variable domain, completed using reference TRBV19 and TRBJ2-5, is DGGITQSPKYLFRKEGQNVTLSCEQNLNHDAMYWYRQDPGQGLRLIYYSQIVNDFQKGDIAEGYSVSREKKESFPLTVTSAQKNPTAFYLCASSTTGAQETQYFGPGTRLLVL.

As regards this clone: The same CDR3 can be traced to other DNA sequences in this sample. The chain is built from TRBV29-1 and TRBJ2-6, with D perhaps matching TRBD1 (6 bases). V was clipped by 2 bases and J by 1 base, with 9 bases between them. The CDR3 is made up of 15 amino acids. Germline loops: CDR1 SQVTM, CDR2 ANQGSEA. CDR3 coding DNA: TGCAGCGTTGAACTGGGACAATCTGGGGCCAACGTCCTGACTTTC. It translates to CSVELGQSGANVLTF.

The chain is built from TRBV5-1 and TRBJ1-5; D is possibly TRBD1 (5 bases). Trimming took off 4 bases at V and 4 bases at J, with 9 bases between the two ends. The CDR3 totals 13 residues. The V gene's germline CDR1 is SGHRS and CDR2 YFSETQ. For the CDR3, the DNA is TGCGCCAGCAGCCGGGGGGTAAATCAGCCCCAGCATTTT. Its protein is CASSRGVNQPQHF.

The gene calls are TRBV9 and TRBJ2-3; D ambiguous. This CDR3 is 13 amino acids long. Germline-derived CDR1 and CDR2 are SGDLS and YYNGEE. Trimming stripped 0 bases from V and 0 bases from J, with 2 bases between. CDR3 residues: CASSVDSTDTQYF. Written as DNA, the CDR3 is TGTGCCAGCAGCGTAGACAGCACAGATACGCAGTATTTT.

The chain is built from TRBV5-1 and TRBJ2-5, with D possibly being TRBD2 (6 bases). The CDR3 is made up of 14 amino acids. Trimming pared 2 bases from V and 4 bases from J, leaving 12 bases between. Germline loops: CDR1 SGHRS, CDR2 YFSETQ. The CDR3 region has the DNA TGCGCCAGCAGCTTTGGGCCCGGGGGAGAGACCCAGTACTTC. As protein: CASSFGPGGETQYF.

V is TRBV18 and J is TRBJ2-6; TRBD1 matches at 8 bases. From germline, CDR1 is KGHSH and CDR2 LQKENI. CDR3 length: 16 amino acids. V trimming: 4 bases; J trimming: 3 bases; junction bases outside the gene matches: 5. Here the CDR3 reads CASSQDRALGANVLTF. The CDR3 DNA follows: TGTGCCAGCTCACAGGACAGGGCTCTTGGGGCCAACGTCCTGACTTTC.

This clone has more than one count but fewer than ten. The V and J genes are TRBV5-1 and TRBJ2-1; D unresolved. The V and J ends lost 4 bases and 4 bases respectively, with 3 bases between them. This CDR3 contains 11 residues. CDR1 and CDR2 from the germline V gene are SGHRS and YFSETQ. The CDR3 nucleotides are TGCGCCAGCAGCGAGTACAATGAGCAGTTCTTC. Amino acids: CASSEYNEQFF. Supplemented by reference TRBV5-1 and TRBJ2-1, the full variable domain reads KAGVTQTPRYLIKTRGQQVTLSCSPISGHRSVSWYQQTPGQGLQFLFEYFSETQRNKGNFPGRFSGRQFSNSRSEMNVSTLELGDSALYLCASSEYNEQFFGPGTRLTVL.

This rearrangement joins TRBV2 to TRBJ2-4; 7 bases align to TRBD2. This CDR3 comprises 13 residues. V shed 0 bases, J shed 13 bases, and the junction held 6 bases outside the gene matches. CDR1 SNHLY and CDR2 FYNNEI come from the germline V gene. The CDR3 DNA reads TGTGCCAGCAGTGAAGCCGGGACTATTTCACAGTACTTC. This encodes CASSEAGTISQYF.

This clone showed up just a few times. The V gene is TRBV28, the J gene TRBJ1-5; D is ambiguous. This CDR3 region has 12 residues. V was shortened by 8 bases and J by 3 bases, with 8 bases between the two germline ends. Per germline, CDR1 MDHEN and CDR2 SYDVKM. Here the CDR3 reads CASLAPNQPQHF. The CDR3 nucleotides are TGTGCCAGCCTTGCTCCCAATCAGCCCCAGCATTTT.

This clone was recorded a few times. V and J are TRBV2 and TRBJ1-1; D gene ambiguous. CDR3 length equals 13 residues. The V end lost 2 bases, the J end lost 1 base, and 5 bases lay between the germline ends. The V gene's germline CDR1 is SNHLY and CDR2 FYNNEI. The CDR3 loop is CASSELRNTEAFF. The DNA of the CDR3 is TGTGCCAGCAGTGAATTACGGAACACTGAAGCTTTCTTT.

V usage is TRBV6-1 and J usage is TRBJ2-5; TRBD1 matches at 10 bases. CDR1 and CDR2 (germline): MNHNS, SASEGT. This CDR3 has 15 residues. Unmatched junction bases numbered 5, after V lost 2 bases and J lost 5 bases. CDR3 DNA: TGTGCCAGCAGTGAAAAGACAGGGGGCAGGGAGACCCAGTACTTC. This encodes CASSEKTGGRETQYF.

This clone was observed a handful of times. The chain employs TRBV7-9 and TRBJ2-3; D not resolved. In germline, CDR1 is SEHNR, CDR2 FQNEAQ (reference sequence). Trimming left V 5 bases short and J 0 bases short, with 15 bases between. The length of the CDR3 is 16 residues. This chain's CDR3 is CASSRKTGASTDTQYF. CDR3 nucleotide sequence: TGTGCCAGCAGCCGAAAGACGGGCGCTAGCACAGATACGCAGTATTTT.

The genes are TRBV10-3 and TRBJ2-1, with unresolved D. V dropped 1 base and J dropped 9 bases, with 7 bases sitting between them. The CDR3 extends over 12 amino acids. Germline V gene sequence: CDR1 ENHRY, CDR2 SYGVKD. CDR3: CAISEYWGEQFF. The DNA of the CDR3 is TGTGCCATCAGTGAGTACTGGGGTGAGCAGTTCTTC.

The V gene is TRBV19, the J gene TRBJ2-2, with 11 bases matching TRBD2. The junction had 1 base not matched to a gene; V was cut back by 4 bases and J by 3 bases. The CDR3 contains 15 residues. The germline gives CDR1 LNHDA, CDR2 SQIVND (reference sequence). This CDR3 is CASSRGLADTGELFF. In DNA form, the CDR3 reads TGTGCCAGTAGTAGGGGACTAGCGGACACCGGGGAGCTGTTTTTT. Drawing the rest from reference TRBV19 and TRBJ2-2, the complete variable domain is DGGITQSPKYLFRKEGQNVTLSCEQNLNHDAMYWYRQDPGQGLRLIYYSQIVNDFQKGDIAEGYSVSREKKESFPLTVTSAQKNPTAFYLCASSRGLADTGELFFGEGSRLTVL.

About this clone itself: A read error may produce the germline difference seen at one junction end. The chain couples TRBV9 to TRBJ1-5; no clear D. The CDR3 has 15 residues. Germline CDR1 reads SGDLS; CDR2 reads YYNGEE. The CDR3: CASSETAYSSQPQHF. The CDR3 coding sequence is TGTGCCAGCAGCGAGACGGCTTACAGCAGTCAGCCCCAGCATTTT.

The chain employs TRBV4-2 and TRBJ2-2; D not certain. The CDR3 consists of 12 residues. V was clipped by 0 bases and J by 10 bases, with 6 bases between them. The germline gives CDR1 LGHNA, CDR2 YNFKEQ. In DNA form, the CDR3 reads TGTGCCAGCAGCCAAGAAAAAGAGGAGCTGTTTTTT. This gives the protein CASSQEKEELFF.

The chain couples TRBV9 to TRBJ2-3, with 12 positions matching TRBD2. This CDR3 is built from 16 residues. Losses at the gene ends were 4 bases for V and 5 bases for J; bases not matched to a gene: 8. Germline CDR1 and CDR2: SGDLS and YYNGEE. The CDR3 here is CASSSRLAGDLDTQYF. The CDR3 bases are TGTGCCAGCAGCTCCAGACTAGCGGGAGATTTAGATACGCAGTATTTT.

The rearrangement uses TRBV28 and TRBJ2-7; D might be TRBD1 or TRBD2, each matching 5 bases. The CDR3 extends over 15 amino acids. V lost 4 bases to trimming and J lost 6 bases, with 19 bases between them. Germline CDR1 reads MDHEN; CDR2 reads SYDVKM. DNA of the CDR3: TGTGCCAGCAGTTCCCCCGGGACCAGATGGGCCGAGCAGTACTTC. Encoded protein: CASSSPGTRWAEQYF.

The chain couples TRBV9 to TRBJ2-1; no clear D gene. The CDR3 length is 15 residues. Germline loops: CDR1 SGDLS, CDR2 YYNGEE. V lost 4 bases and J lost 0, with 11 bases in between. CDR3 sequence: CASSRDSASYNEQFF. In nucleotides, the CDR3 is TGTGCCAGCAGCCGCGACTCTGCCTCCTACAATGAGCAGTTCTTC.

The V and J genes are TRBV2 and TRBJ2-3; 9 bases line up with TRBD1. CDR1 and CDR2 from the germline V gene are SNHLY and FYNNEI. The J segment lost 1 base and the V segment lost 3 bases, leaving 2 bases of the junction unmatched. This CDR3 region has 15 residues. CDR3 bases: TGTGCCAGCAGTGATTGGGACAGGGGCACAGATACGCAGTATTTT. As protein: CASSDWDRGTDTQYF. Variable domain in full (rest from reference TRBV2 and TRBJ2-3): EPEVTQTPSHQVTQMGQEVILRCVPISNHLYFYWYRQILGQKVEFLVSFYNNEISEKSEIFDDQFSVERPDGSNFTLKIRSTKLEDSAMYFCASSDWDRGTDTQYFGPGTRLTVL.